The 26 T cell receptor beta chains listed next were all sequenced from one sample in a study of blood T cell repertoires in COVID-19. Sequencing used immunoSEQ multiplex PCR; TCRdb keeps in-frame clones, though not all of them. The sample has roughly 290,000 clones; 70% to 90% are singletons. The sample comprised peripheral blood. Receptor source: a human donor with COVID-19, enrolled during active disease. The donor label of this sample is uncertain.

This clone has just one count. V is TRBV5-1 and J is TRBJ2-1, with TRBD2 matching 11 bases. Trimming cost V 5 bases and J 8 bases; bases outside gene matches: 9. Germline CDR1 and CDR2: SGHRS and YFSETQ. The CDR3 spans 15 residues. The chain's CDR3 is CASSPRLAGSDEQFF. Here the CDR3 DNA reads TGCGCCAGCAGTCCTAGACTAGCGGGGAGCGATGAGCAGTTCTTC.

The V and J genes are TRBV18 and TRBJ2-2; D uncertain. Germline V gene sequence: CDR1 KGHSH, CDR2 LQKENI. Trimming cost V 1 base and J 0 bases, with 9 bases left between them. The CDR3 length is 16 residues. The CDR3 sequence: CASSPRAISNTGELFF. In DNA, the CDR3 is TGTGCCAGCTCACCACGAGCTATTTCGAACACCGGGGAGCTGTTTTTT. Full variable domain (outside the CDR3, taken from reference TRBV18 and TRBJ2-2): NAGVMQNPRHLVRRRGQEARLRCSPMKGHSHVYWYRQLPEEGLKFMVYLQKENIIDESGMPKERFSAEFPKEGPSILRIQQVVRGDSAAYFCASSPRAISNTGELFFGEGSRLTVL.

The chain links TRBV6-5 to TRBJ1-2, with D unclear. Germline V gene data show CDR1 as MNHEY and CDR2 as SVGAGI. The CDR3 length is 13 residues. The V gene lost 4 bases and the J gene lost 5 bases, with 11 bases spanning the gap. The CDR3 DNA reads as TGTGCCAGCAGTTCTGAGAACCGTTATGGCTACACCTTC. The encoded protein is CASSSENRYGYTF.

The V call is TRBV7-2, the J call TRBJ2-1; TRBD2 matches 14 bases. This CDR3 is built from 20 residues. V dropped 0 bases and J dropped 0; count of bases not matched to a gene: 7. Germline CDR1 is SGHTA and CDR2 is FQGNSA. CDR3 amino acids: CASSLAGTSGSQSSYNEQFF. The CDR3 nucleotides read TGTGCCAGCAGCTTAGCCGGGACTAGCGGGAGTCAGAGCTCCTACAATGAGCAGTTCTTC.

This clone was counted a few times. The chain carries TRBV30 and TRBJ2-7; the D gene is possibly TRBD1 (5 bases). Germline values: CDR1 GTSNPN, CDR2 SVGIG (reference sequence). V dropped 3 bases and J dropped 2 bases, with 14 bases sitting between them. The CDR3 extends over 14 amino acids. The CDR3 spells CAWRGAGSPYEQYF. In DNA, the CDR3 is TGTGCCTGGAGAGGGGCAGGGTCTCCCTACGAGCAGTACTTC.

This rearrangement joins TRBV18 to TRBJ1-1; maybe TRBD1 (6 bases). The CDR3 loop spans 13 amino acids. In germline, CDR1 is KGHSH, CDR2 LQKENI. The V gene lost 5 bases and the J gene lost 4 bases, with 11 bases spanning the gap. CDR3 protein: CASSSDSFTEAFF. In nucleotides, the CDR3 is TGTGCCAGCTCATCGGACAGCTTCACTGAAGCTTTCTTT.

This CDR3 reads CAISPGQLYGYTF. CDR3 DNA sequence: TGTGCCATCTCCCCGGGACAGTTATATGGCTACACCTTC. The gene calls are TRBV28 and TRBJ1-2, with TRBD1 matching 7 bases. Unmatched junction bases numbered 10, after V lost 10 bases and J lost 5 bases. CDR1 and CDR2 (germline): MDHEN, SYDVKM. The CDR3 is 13 amino acids.

The J gene is TRBJ2-7, the V gene TRBV12-3 or TRBV12-4, with a tentative D call TRBD1 (5 bases). V lost 6 bases and J 6 bases, leaving 12 bases between the germline ends. This CDR3 is 12 amino acids long. The CDR3 nucleotides read TGTGCCAGCAGCCGACAGACGGTCGAGCAGTACTTC. As protein: CASSRQTVEQYF.

The chain couples TRBV7-8 to TRBJ1-6, with TRBD1 as a possible D gene (6 bases). V was pared by 5 bases and J by 7 bases, with 12 bases between. The germline V gene has CDR1 SGHVS and CDR2 FQNEAQ. The CDR3 sequence is 14 residues long. Here the CDR3 DNA reads TGTGCCAGCAGCCCGGACAGAATAAATTCACCCCTCCACTTT. Residues: CASSPDRINSPLHF.

The rearrangement links TRBV10-3 to TRBJ1-3; tentatively, D is TRBD1 (6 bases). Germline CDR1 ENHRY, CDR2 SYGVKD. CDR3 size: 14 residues. Trimming removed 8 bases from V and 1 base from J, with 12 bases in between. Written as DNA, the CDR3 is TGTGCCATCCATGAACAGGGATCTGGAAACACCATATATTTT. It is translated as CAIHEQGSGNTIYF.

V and J are TRBV5-8 and TRBJ1-2; tentatively, D is TRBD1 (6 bases). Trimming removed 4 bases from V and 8 bases from J, with 12 bases in between. CDR3 length: 12 amino acids. Germline CDR1 and CDR2: SGHTS and YDEGEE. DNA of the CDR3: TGTGCCAGCAGCCAGAGGGGGACGGGCTACACCTTC. Its translation is CASSQRGTGYTF.

The chain combines TRBV7-9 with TRBJ2-1; the D gene is possibly TRBD2 (6 bases). This CDR3 contains 15 residues. V lost 4 bases and J lost 15, with 25 bases in between. Germline CDR1 is SEHNR and CDR2 is FQNEAQ (reference sequence). The CDR3 loop is CASSSFPRAGYVRFF. The CDR3, as DNA: TGTGCCAGCAGCTCATTTCCCAGGGCGGGATACGTACGGTTCTTC.

The chain has TRBV5-6 and TRBJ2-5; 12 bases map to TRBD1. CDR3 size: 17 residues. CDR1 and CDR2 from the germline V gene are SGHDT and YYEEEE. J was trimmed by 5 bases and V by 4 bases; bases with no gene match: 12. The CDR3, as DNA: TGTGCCAGCAGCCCGGTAGACGGGACAGGGGGCGGGGAGACCCAGTACTTC. Amino acid sequence: CASSPVDGTGGGETQYF.

V usage is TRBV2 and J usage is TRBJ1-2, with TRBD1 matching over 7 bases. Germline-derived CDR1 and CDR2 are SNHLY and FYNNEI. Trimming removed 4 bases from V and 7 bases from J; junction bases left unmatched: 6. The CDR3 length is 13 residues. The CDR3 nucleotides are TGTGCCAGCAGTGGTTGGAGGGGGCTTGGCTACACCTTC. Amino acids: CASSGWRGLGYTF.

This chain joins TRBV27 and TRBJ1-6, with D maybe TRBD1 (6 bases). Germline lookup yields CDR1 MNHEY and CDR2 SMNVEV (reference sequence). CDR3 size: 15 residues. Trimming removed 1 base at V and 2 bases at J, with 6 bases between. The CDR3 bases are TGTGCCAGCAGTTTATACAGGGCCTATAATTCACCCCTCCACTTT. It is translated as CASSLYRAYNSPLHF.

This clone was counted once. V and J are TRBV28 and TRBJ1-1; D unresolved. CDR3 length: 12 residues. With 4 bases removed from V and 8 bases from J, the gap between germline ends came to 11 bases. The germline gives CDR1 MDHEN, CDR2 SYDVKM. The DNA for the CDR3 is TGTGCCAGCAGTTCCTTCCCGGGAGAAGCTTTCTTT. Residues: CASSSFPGEAFF.

This clone was detected only a few times. The chain couples TRBV6-5 to TRBJ1-2; weak D call: TRBD1 (6 bases). Trimming pared 0 bases from V and 4 bases from J, leaving 15 bases between. This CDR3 is 16 amino acids long. Germline V gives CDR1 MNHEY, CDR2 SVGAGI. The CDR3 protein is CASSYSNPGEGYGYTF. The CDR3 region has the DNA TGTGCCAGCAGTTACTCGAATCCAGGGGAGGGCTATGGCTACACCTTC.

The rearrangement joins TRBV6-2 or TRBV6-3 to TRBJ1-5, with 8 bases aligning to TRBD1. The CDR3 spans 15 residues. CDR1 and CDR2 from the germline V gene are MNHEY and SVGEGT. The ends lost 5 bases at V and 5 bases at J; junction bases unmatched: 8. CDR3 coding DNA: TGTGCCAGCAGTACTCGACAGGGGACCCATCAGCCCCAGCATTTT. Encoded protein: CASSTRQGTHQPQHF.

This rearrangement joins TRBV5-6 to TRBJ1-4; D is uncertain. Per germline, CDR1 SGHDT and CDR2 YYEEEE. There are 13 residues in the CDR3. V shed 0 bases and J shed 5 bases, with 5 bases lying between them. In DNA form, the CDR3 reads TGTGCCAGCAGCTTGGCCGGGAATGAAAAACTGTTTTTT. Protein sequence: CASSLAGNEKLFF.

V gene TRBV6-4 combines with J gene TRBJ2-1; D is possibly TRBD1 (6 bases). V shed 5 bases and J shed 0 bases, with 11 bases lying between them. Germline lookup yields CDR1 MRHNA and CDR2 SNTAGT. The CDR3 is 15 residues long. Here the CDR3 reads CASSRQGSSYNEQFF. The CDR3 nucleotides read TGTGCCAGCAGTCGTCAGGGGAGCTCCTACAATGAGCAGTTCTTC.

The chain employs TRBV9 and TRBJ2-5; the match to TRBD2 covers 11 bases. This CDR3 has 17 amino acids. Germline CDR1 is SGDLS and CDR2 is YYNGEE. With V trimmed by 0 bases and J by 5 bases, 9 bases remained unmatched. In DNA form, the CDR3 reads TGTGCCAGCAGCGTAGCTGGTAGCGGGAGGGCCTGGGAGACCCAGTACTTC. Its protein is CASSVAGSGRAWETQYF.

The CDR3 loop is CASSIDRDTQYF. CDR3 DNA sequence: TGTGCCAGTAGTATAGATCGGGATACGCAGTATTTT. This chain joins TRBV19 and TRBJ2-3; D ambiguous. The CDR3 is 12 amino acids. CDR1 and CDR2 from the germline V gene are LNHDA and SQIVND (reference sequence). Trimming cost V 0 bases and J 6 bases, with 4 bases left between them.

V gene TRBV7-2 combines with J gene TRBJ1-3; 7 nucleotides align to TRBD1. V dropped 7 bases and J dropped 5; count of bases not matched to a gene: 8. The germline V gene encodes CDR1 SGHTA and CDR2 FQGNSA. This CDR3 has 14 residues. The CDR3 region is CASILSGGRNTIYF. The CDR3 DNA sequence: TGTGCCAGCATCCTCTCAGGGGGTCGAAACACCATATATTTT.

The rearrangement uses TRBV6-5 and TRBJ1-2; D unclear. CDR3 size: 13 residues. Trimming pared 6 bases from V and 5 bases from J, leaving 13 bases between. Looked up from germline, CDR1 is MNHEY and CDR2 is SVGAGI. CDR3 residues: CASRPLEVYGYTF. The CDR3 DNA sequence: TGTGCCAGCAGACCCCTAGAGGTTTATGGCTACACCTTC.

This clone has just one count. The CDR3 is CASSRGGVAGNEQFF. The CDR3 DNA reads TGTGCCAGCAGCCGCGGGGGGGTGGCGGGGAATGAGCAGTTCTTC. The V call is TRBV28, the J call TRBJ2-1; 9 bases agree with TRBD2. Germline V CDR1 and CDR2: MDHEN, SYDVKM. CDR3 length: 15 amino acids. The junction had 10 bases not matched to a gene; V was cut back by 6 bases and J by 7 bases.

V usage is TRBV7-6 and J usage is TRBJ2-6, with D maybe TRBD1 (5 bases). Germline V gene lookup returns CDR1 SGHVS and CDR2 FNYEAQ. Deletions cut 0 bases from V and 0 bases from J, with 12 bases between. CDR3 length: 18 amino acids. CDR3 nucleotide sequence: TGTGCCAGCAGCTTAGCGCCTACAGGTACCTCTGGGGCCAACGTCCTGACTTTC. This encodes CASSLAPTGTSGANVLTF.